This T cell receptor (beta chain) was identified during a study of blood T cell repertoires in COVID-19. Data came from immunoSEQ multiplex PCR; TCRdb stores just in-frame clones and leaves some out. The sample lists some 220,000 clones; 86% were seen once. The source material was PBMCs or T cells enriched from blood (not recorded which). This receptor was taken from a woman in her forties or fifties in a cohort exposed to, infected with or recovered from COVID-19 (not recorded which).

The CDR3 loop is CASSQSGGQGGNQPQHF. CDR3 nucleotides: TGCGCCAGCAGTCAATCGGGCGGACAAGGCGGCAATCAGCCCCAGCATTTT. The chain uses TRBV23-1 and TRBJ1-5; a possible D gene is TRBD1 (5 bases). TRBV23-1 is annotated as an ORF whose role is uncertain. This CDR3 has 17 amino acids. V lost 0 bases to trimming and J lost 2 bases, with 14 bases between them.